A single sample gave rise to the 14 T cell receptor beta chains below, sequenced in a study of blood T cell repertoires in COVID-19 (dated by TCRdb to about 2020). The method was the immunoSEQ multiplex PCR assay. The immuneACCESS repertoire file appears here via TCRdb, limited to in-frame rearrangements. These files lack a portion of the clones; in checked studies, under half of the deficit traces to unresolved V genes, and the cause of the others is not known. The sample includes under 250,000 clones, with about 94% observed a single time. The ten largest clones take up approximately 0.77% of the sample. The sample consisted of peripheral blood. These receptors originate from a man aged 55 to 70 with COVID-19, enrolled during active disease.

This CDR3 reads CAIRREGVGYEQFF. Here the CDR3 DNA reads TGTGCCATCAGGCGGGAGGGGGTGGGGTATGAGCAGTTCTTC. The chain is built from TRBV10-3 and TRBJ2-1; 9 nucleotides line up with TRBD2. The CDR3 contains 14 residues. Germline V gene data show CDR1 as ENHRY and CDR2 as SYGVKD. The J segment lost 8 bases and the V segment lost 6 bases, leaving 8 bases of the junction unmatched.

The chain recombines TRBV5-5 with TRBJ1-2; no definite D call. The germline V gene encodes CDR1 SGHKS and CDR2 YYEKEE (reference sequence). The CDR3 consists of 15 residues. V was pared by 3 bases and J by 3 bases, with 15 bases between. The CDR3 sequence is CASSSRPKEDYGYTF. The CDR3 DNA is TGTGCCAGCAGCTCCCGTCCGAAAGAGGACTATGGCTACACCTTC.

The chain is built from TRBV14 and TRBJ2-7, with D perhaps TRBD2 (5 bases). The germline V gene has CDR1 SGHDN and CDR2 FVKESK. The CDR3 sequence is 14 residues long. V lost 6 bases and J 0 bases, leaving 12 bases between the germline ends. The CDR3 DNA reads TGTGCCAGCAGGAAAACCAGCGGCTCCTACGAGCAGTACTTC. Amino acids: CASRKTSGSYEQYF.

The DNA for the CDR3 is TGTGCCTGGCGACAGGAGTTGAACACTGAAGCTTTCTTT. It encodes CAWRQELNTEAFF. V usage is TRBV30 and J usage is TRBJ1-1; weak D call: TRBD1 (6 bases). CDR1 and CDR2 (germline): GTSNPN, SVGIG (reference sequence). Deletions cut 5 bases from V and 0 bases from J, with 10 bases between. This CDR3 is 13 amino acids long. Using reference TRBV30 and TRBJ1-1 for the parts outside the CDR3, the full variable domain is SQTIHQWPATLVQPVGSPLSLECTVEGTSNPNLYWYRQAAGRGLQLLFYSVGIGQISSEVPQNLSASRPQDRQFILSSKKLLLSDSGFYLCAWRQELNTEAFFGQGTRLTVV.

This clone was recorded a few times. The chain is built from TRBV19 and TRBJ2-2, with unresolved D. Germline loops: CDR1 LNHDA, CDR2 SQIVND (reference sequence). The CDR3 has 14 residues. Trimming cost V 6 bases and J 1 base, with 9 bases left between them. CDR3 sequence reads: CASRTTRNTGELFF. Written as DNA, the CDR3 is TGTGCCAGTAGGACGACACGGAACACCGGGGAGCTGTTTTTT. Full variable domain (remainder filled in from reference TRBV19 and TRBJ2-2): DGGITQSPKYLFRKEGQNVTLSCEQNLNHDAMYWYRQDPGQGLRLIYYSQIVNDFQKGDIAEGYSVSREKKESFPLTVTSAQKNPTAFYLCASRTTRNTGELFFGEGSRLTVL.

For the CDR3, the DNA is TGCGCCAGCAGCCAAGAAACATATGGCAATCAGCCCCAGCATTTT. It is translated as CASSQETYGNQPQHF. The V call is TRBV4-3, the J call TRBJ1-5; the D is unclear. V lost 0 bases to trimming and J lost 2 bases, with 8 bases between them. CDR3 length: 15 amino acids. Looked up from germline, CDR1 is LGHNA and CDR2 is YSLEER.

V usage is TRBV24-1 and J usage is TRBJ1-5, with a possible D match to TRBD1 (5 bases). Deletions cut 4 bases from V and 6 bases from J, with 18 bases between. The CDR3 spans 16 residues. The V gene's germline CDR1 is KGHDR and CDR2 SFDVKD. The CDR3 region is CATSDKGSPGGQPQHF. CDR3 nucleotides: TGTGCCACCAGTGACAAAGGGTCGCCGGGGGGTCAGCCCCAGCATTTT.

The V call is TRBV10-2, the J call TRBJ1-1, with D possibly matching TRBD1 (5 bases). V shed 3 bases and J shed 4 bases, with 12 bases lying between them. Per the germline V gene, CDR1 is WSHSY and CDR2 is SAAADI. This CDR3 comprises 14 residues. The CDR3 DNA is TGCGCCAGCAGTGAATGGGGGGGACTCACTGAAGCTTTCTTT. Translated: CASSEWGGLTEAFF.

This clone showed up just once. The CDR3 region is CATQLTGQEIYTF. The CDR3 nucleotides read TGTGCCACCCAGTTAACAGGACAGGAGATATACACCTTC. The chain recombines TRBV6-6 with TRBJ1-2; the match to TRBD1 covers 7 bases. CDR3 length: 13 amino acids. V dropped 10 bases and J dropped 11; count of bases not matched to a gene: 16. Germline-derived CDR1 and CDR2 are MNHNY and SVGAGI (reference sequence).

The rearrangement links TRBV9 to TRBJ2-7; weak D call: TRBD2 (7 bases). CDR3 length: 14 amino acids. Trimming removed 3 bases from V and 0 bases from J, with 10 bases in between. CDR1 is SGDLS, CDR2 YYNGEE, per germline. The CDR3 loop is CASSERDISYEQYF. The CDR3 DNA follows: TGTGCCAGCAGCGAGCGGGACATCTCCTACGAGCAGTACTTC.

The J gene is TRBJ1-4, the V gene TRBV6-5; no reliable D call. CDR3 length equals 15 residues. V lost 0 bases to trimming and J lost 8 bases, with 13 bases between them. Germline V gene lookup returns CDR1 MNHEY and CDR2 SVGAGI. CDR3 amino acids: CASSYSRSEWEKLFF. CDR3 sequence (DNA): TGTGCCAGCAGTTACTCGAGGTCCGAGTGGGAAAAACTGTTTTTT.

CDR3 sequence (DNA): TGCAGCGGGAGGTGGGAGAACACTGAAGCTTTCTTT. This encodes CSGRWENTEAFF. The chain employs TRBV29-1 and TRBJ1-1; D ambiguous. In germline, CDR1 is SQVTM, CDR2 ANQGSEA. V was cut by 7 bases and J by 1 base, with 10 bases left in between. The CDR3 has 12 residues. Drawing the rest from reference TRBV29-1 and TRBJ1-1, the complete variable domain is SAVISQKPSRDICQRGTSLTIQCQVDSQVTMMFWYRQQPGQSLTLIATANQGSEATYESGFVIDKFPISRPNLTFSTLTVSNMSPEDSSIYLCSGRWENTEAFFGQGTRLTVV.

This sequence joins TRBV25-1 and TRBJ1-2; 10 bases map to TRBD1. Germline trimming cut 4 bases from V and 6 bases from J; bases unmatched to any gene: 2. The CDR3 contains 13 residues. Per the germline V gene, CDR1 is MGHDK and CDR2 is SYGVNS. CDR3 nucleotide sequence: TGTGCCAGCAGTGTCGGGACAGGGGATGGCTACACCTTC. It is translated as CASSVGTGDGYTF.

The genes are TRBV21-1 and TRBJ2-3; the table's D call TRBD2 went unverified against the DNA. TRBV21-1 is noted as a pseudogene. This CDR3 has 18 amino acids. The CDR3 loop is CASSRDRRLAGRTDTQYF. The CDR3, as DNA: TGTGCCAGCAGTCGCGACCGTCGACTAGCGGGCCGCACAGATACGCAGTATTTT.